The source of this TCR beta chain is a study of cytomegalovirus exposure and HLA in healthy donors. In the study overall: Earlier findings included more than 95 million unique TCR beta sequences obtained from roughly 200 million T cells.

CDR1 and CDR2 from the germline V gene are SGDLS and YYNGEE. Trimming removed 4 bases from V and 0 bases from J, with 16 bases in between. There are 16 residues in the CDR3. The PCR was carried out with 60 Vbeta primers and 13 Jbeta primers. Profiling relied on immunoSEQ multiplex PCR, and the TCRdb table lists in-frame clones only, not all of them. Of approximately 150,000 clones listed, about 60% were seen once; the top ten hold around 7.1%. This clone has just a few counts. This clonotype was sampled from a woman aged 55-69 years in good health and CMV-seropositive. The sequenced sample was PBMCs. The V gene is TRBV9, the J gene TRBJ2-5; D might be TRBD2 (5 bases). The CDR3 nucleotides are TGTGCCAGCAGCCCCCAATTGCGGGTGGACCAAGAGACCCAGTACTTC. Amino acid sequence: CASSPQLRVDQETQYF.